This T cell receptor beta chain emerged from a study of T cell repertoires in cytomegalovirus infection. Across the study: Public signatures in TCR beta pointed to CMV infection and matching HLA type.

This clonotype was counted many times. Its specificity is not known. V dropped 1 base and J dropped 5 bases, with 11 bases sitting between them. The germline gives CDR1 SGHTA, CDR2 FQGNSA. CDR3 length: 14 residues. TCRdb reprocessed the reads via MiXCR and lists one record per CDR3 protein. The sample has 250,000 or so distinct CDR3 sequences, about 12% seen once. Study observations and caveats: HLA-C-restricted TCR beta clonotypes specific for CMV led the ex vivo response.

The chain joins TRBV7-2 to TRBJ2-5; D is tentatively TRBD1 or TRBD2 (6 bases each). The sequenced material came from PBMCs. The source of this sequence is a human donor in good health (CMV status not recorded). Some clones in this sample may be carry-over from other donors' samples. CDR3 amino acids: CASSLVGGTETQYF. DNA for the CDR3: TGTGCCAGCAGCTTAGTGGGGGGCACCGAGACCCAGTACTTC.